Listed below are T cell receptor beta chains from one sample, sequenced in a study of long-term antiretroviral therapy in people with HIV. The data were produced by immunoSEQ multiplex PCR, yet TCRdb's version contains in-frame clones alone and is incomplete. The table includes about 20,000 clones, approximately 83% detected once. Sequencing used unsorted PBMCs, obtained 1.2 years after starting antiretroviral therapy. These receptor sequences come from a woman in her 40s with HIV. The CDR3 runs from the conserved cysteine through the conserved F or W. Each record gives: clone size, J gene, D gene, V gene, CDR3 DNA, CDR3 protein. The D gene is left open where the match is weak. The listing skips clone size in some rows; elsewhere it reads once, few, many or a size class.

>-|TRBJ1-2|-|TRBV28
TGTGCCAGTCTCAGGGCGGCGGGCTATGGCTACACCTTC
CASLRAAGYGYTF
>-|TRBJ2-1|-|TRBV28
TGTGCCAGCAGTGAAACCGGGGCTCCCCACCGGAATGAGCAGTTCTTC
CASSETGAPHRNEQFF
>-|TRBJ1-3|-|TRBV5-1
TGCGCCAGCAGCTTGGAAGGAGGAAACACCATATATTTT
CASSLEGGNTIYF
>-|TRBJ2-7|TRBD2|TRBV7-9
TGTGCCAGCAGCTTAGGACTAGCGGAATCCTACGAGCAGTACTTC
CASSLGLAESYEQYF
>-|TRBJ2-3|TRBD2|TRBV6-6
TGTGCCAGCAGGGAGGTTAGCGGGAAGACAGATACGCAGTATTTT
CASREVSGKTDTQYF
>-|TRBJ1-5|-|TRBV5-1
TGCGCCAGCAGCTTCGGGGGTAAGTACGATCAGCCCCAGCATTTT
CASSFGGKYDQPQHF
>-|TRBJ2-1|TRBD2|TRBV28
TGTGCCAGCAGTTTAAATTTTGGGACTAGCGGTAGCTCCTACAATGAGCAGTTCTTC
CASSLNFGTSGSSYNEQFF
>-|TRBJ1-2|-|TRBV6-4
TGTGCCAGCAGTGACCTAGGAAACTATGGCTACACCTTC
CASSDLGNYGYTF
>-|TRBJ2-5|TRBD2|TRBV27
TGTGCCAGCGGGCTAGCGGGAGGGATGGAGACCCAGTACTTC
CASGLAGGMETQYF
>-|TRBJ1-4|TRBD1|TRBV29-1
TGCAGCGTTGTGGGGACAGGAGGTGAAAAACTGTTTTTT
CSVVGTGGEKLFF
>-|TRBJ1-4|TRBD1|TRBV6-1
TGTGCCAGCCAAGATGGACAGGGTGAAAAACTGTTTTTT
CASQDGQGEKLFF
>-|TRBJ2-1|TRBD2|TRBV7-7
TGTGCCAGCAGCTTCGGGACTACAGCTGAGCAGTTCTTC
CASSFGTTAEQFF
>-|TRBJ1-1|-|TRBV9
TGTGCCAGCAGCGTATGGGGCGGGGGATACACTGAAGCTTTCTTT
CASSVWGGGYTEAFF
>few|TRBJ1-5|-|TRBV2
TGTGCCAGCACGGGTGATAGCAATCAGCCCCAGCATTTT
CASTGDSNQPQHF
>-|TRBJ2-1|TRBD2|TRBV18
TGTGCCAGCTCACCGCGGACTAGCGCTTCCTACAATGAGCAGTTCTTC
CASSPRTSASYNEQFF
>-|TRBJ2-7|TRBD1|TRBV5-1
TGCGCCAGCAGCCACGGACAGGGGCAAATCTCCTACGAGCAGTACTTC
CASSHGQGQISYEQYF
>-|TRBJ1-1|-|TRBV20-1
TGCAGTGCAATCGATCCTGAAGCTTTCTTT
CSAIDPEAFF
>-|TRBJ2-5|-|TRBV10-1
TGCGCCAGCAACCTAGCCAACTTC
CASNLANF
>-|TRBJ2-5|-|TRBV7-9
TGTGCCAGCAGCTTACGGGATCTAGGTGGAGAGACCCAGTACTTC
CASSLRDLGGETQYF
>-|TRBJ2-7|-|TRBV6-5
TGTGCCAGCAGTTACTCTTCTTACCTCTCCTACGAGCAGTACTTC
CASSYSSYLSYEQYF
>-|TRBJ1-2|TRBD1|TRBV6-5
TGTGCCAGCAGGGACCGACAGGGAGGCTATGGCTACACCTTC
CASRDRQGGYGYTF
>-|TRBJ1-2|TRBD1|TRBV9
TGTGCCAGCAGCCCCGGGACAGGGGGCGGCTGGTATGGCTACACCTTC
CASSPGTGGGWYGYTF
>few|TRBJ2-7|TRBD1|TRBV11-2
TGTGCCAGCAGCTTAGATGGGGACAGGACTTACGAGCAGTACTTC
CASSLDGDRTYEQYF
>once|TRBJ2-3|TRBD2|TRBV2
TGTGCCAAAGGACTAGCGGGAGTGATCACAGATACGCAGTATTTT
CAKGLAGVITDTQYF
>-|TRBJ2-7|TRBD2|TRBV5-4
TGTGCCAGCAGTTTACTAGCGGGAGGGTCCTACGAGCAGTACTTC
CASSLLAGGSYEQYF
>-|TRBJ2-3|-|TRBV10-3
TGTGCCATCAGTGAGTCGAATGAGGCGGCAGATACGCAGTATTTT
CAISESNEAADTQYF